One and the same sample provided the 17 T cell receptor beta chains below, sequenced in a study of Ad26.COV2.S vaccination and SARS-CoV-2 variants. Clones were read by immunoSEQ multiplex PCR, and TCRdb kept only the in-frame ones, dropping some. Counted here are about 440,000 clones, less than 95% occurring once; the ten biggest clones make up roughly 4%. Documented treatment: around 19 received Ad26.COV2.S at low or high dose, single or two shots; 5 received placebo; per-sample allocation not given. Samples analyzed were those drawn on day 63 after the first vaccine or placebo injection. Sequenced material: peripheral blood, taken in a trial of Ad26.COV2.S vaccine versus placebo. These receptors came from a person aged 18-65 years who received the Ad26.COV2.S COVID-19 vaccine or a placebo.

V gene TRBV13 combines with J gene TRBJ2-7; 7 bases fit TRBD1. The CDR3 is 13 amino acids. Trimming took 5 bases from V and 7 from J; bases not matched to a gene: 8. Germline CDR1 PRHDT, CDR2 FYEKMQ (reference sequence). This CDR3 is CASSLTGLWEQYF. The CDR3 DNA follows: TGTGCCAGCAGCCTGACAGGGCTTTGGGAGCAGTACTTC. Full variable domain (rest looked up from reference TRBV13 and TRBJ2-7): AAGVIQSPRHLIKEKRETATLKCYPIPRHDTVYWYQQGPGQDPQFLISFYEKMQSDKGSIPDRFSAQQFSDYHSELNMSSLELGDSALYFCASSLTGLWEQYFGPGTRLTVT.

V is TRBV28 and J is TRBJ2-7, with 12 bases lining up with TRBD2. Per the germline V gene, CDR1 is MDHEN and CDR2 is SYDVKM. The CDR3 has 15 residues. V was clipped by 2 bases and J by 7 bases; unmatched bases: 6. The CDR3 bases are TGTGCCAGCAGTTTACGGACTAGCGGGAAGAGGGAGCAGTACTTC. Translation gives CASSLRTSGKREQYF.

This clone was detected a few times. The genes are TRBV4-2 and TRBJ1-2, with no clear D. V lost 1 base, J lost 4 bases, and 19 bases lay in between. The germline CDR1 and CDR2 sequences are LGHNA and YNFKEQ. CDR3 length: 17 amino acids. This chain's CDR3 is CASSQGSGEGISYGYTF. CDR3 coding DNA: TGTGCCAGCAGCCAAGGGAGTGGGGAGGGTATTAGCTATGGCTACACCTTC.

J is TRBJ2-7 and V is TRBV28, with 7 bases fitting TRBD1. Germline values: CDR1 MDHEN, CDR2 SYDVKM. The CDR3 is 14 residues long. Trimming took 5 bases from V and 5 from J; bases not matched to a gene: 9. The CDR3: CASSQPTGRDEQYF. For the CDR3, the DNA is TGTGCCAGCAGTCAACCGACAGGGCGGGACGAGCAGTACTTC.

The rearrangement links TRBV5-1 to TRBJ2-7; TRBD2 agrees at 9 bases. The CDR3 runs to 14 residues. Germline-derived CDR1 and CDR2 are SGHRS and YFSETQ. Unmatched junction bases numbered 9, after V lost 4 bases and J lost 7 bases. The DNA for the CDR3 is TGCGCCAGCAGCCCCGGGCTAGCGGGAAGAGAGCAGTACTTC. It yields the protein CASSPGLAGREQYF.

This chain connects TRBV12-3 or TRBV12-4 to TRBJ1-3; a possible D gene is TRBD1 (5 bases). The CDR3 spans 12 residues. The V gene lost 10 bases and the J gene lost 2 bases, with 9 bases spanning the gap. The CDR3: CAKQAAGNTIYF. CDR3 sequence (DNA): TGTGCCAAACAGGCGGCTGGAAACACCATATATTTT.

V and J are TRBV7-8 and TRBJ2-7, with TRBD1 matching 9 bases. The J segment lost 0 bases and the V segment lost 5 bases, leaving 2 bases of the junction unmatched. Germline V gene data show CDR1 as SGHVS and CDR2 as FQNEAQ. The CDR3 spans 14 residues. In nucleotides, the CDR3 is TGTGCCAGCAGCGGGACAGGGAGCTCCTACGAGCAGTACTTC. Translation gives CASSGTGSSYEQYF.

This chain joins TRBV6-5 and TRBJ2-7, with TRBD2 identical over 7 bases. Germline loops: CDR1 MNHEY, CDR2 SVGAGI. V was clipped by 0 bases and J by 3 bases; unmatched bases: 8. The CDR3 totals 16 residues. CDR3 nucleotides: TGTGCCAGCAGTTACTCCAGGCTAGCGGCCCTCTACGAGCAGTACTTC. This encodes CASSYSRLAALYEQYF.

The rearrangement links TRBV3-1 (or the pseudogene TRBV3-2) to TRBJ1-1; no clear D. Trimming removed 5 bases at V and 6 bases at J, with 19 bases between. The CDR3 length is 15 residues. Germline CDR1 reads LGHDT; CDR2 reads YNNKEL (reference sequence). CDR3 amino acids: CASSTPGGGFPEAFF. CDR3 bases: TGTGCCAGCAGCACGCCCGGCGGAGGGTTCCCTGAAGCTTTCTTT.

This clone was recorded only once. V gene TRBV25-1 combines with J gene TRBJ2-1; D is possibly TRBD2 (6 bases). Germline lookup yields CDR1 MGHDK and CDR2 SYGVNS. The CDR3 totals 14 residues. The ends were cut back, 8 bases at V and 4 bases at J, with 15 bases in the middle. The CDR3 sequence is CASGGTGRYNEQFF. Written as DNA, the CDR3 is TGTGCCAGCGGAGGGACCGGGAGATACAATGAGCAGTTCTTC.

The CDR3 nucleotides are TGTGCCAGCAGCCCCAGGACCCACACCGGGGAGCTGTTTTTT. This translates into CASSPRTHTGELFF. This chain links TRBV7-3 with TRBJ2-2; D not certain. CDR1 is SGHTA and CDR2 is FQGTGA in the germline V gene. Trimming stripped 5 bases from V and 3 bases from J, with 10 bases between. CDR3 size: 14 residues.

V is TRBV11-2 and J is TRBJ1-2; maybe TRBD1 (5 bases). Germline loops: CDR1 SGHAT, CDR2 FQNNGV. V lost 2 bases and J lost 4, with 8 bases in between. The CDR3 is made up of 13 amino acids. CDR3 sequence: CASSLSQGYGYTF. As DNA, the CDR3 is TGTGCCAGCAGCTTATCTCAGGGCTATGGCTACACCTTC.

The V gene is TRBV29-1, the J gene TRBJ2-1, with 10 bases matching TRBD1. Germline-derived CDR1 and CDR2 are SQVTM and ANQGSEA. This CDR3 comprises 18 residues. Germline trimming cut 0 bases from V and 0 bases from J; bases unmatched to any gene: 8. CDR3 sequence: CSVEDRDRGLSSYNEQFF. In nucleotides, the CDR3 is TGCAGCGTTGAAGATCGTGACAGGGGGCTAAGCTCCTACAATGAGCAGTTCTTC.

This rearrangement joins TRBV7-9 to TRBJ2-7, with TRBD1 identical over 10 bases. The V and J ends lost 5 bases and 5 bases, in that order; junction bases with no gene match: 21. The germline gives CDR1 SEHNR, CDR2 FQNEAQ (reference sequence). The CDR3 sequence is 19 residues long. DNA of the CDR3: TGTGCCAGCAGCGGATGGACAGGGGGTGGGAAACGGGAGCGTCACGAGCAGTACTTC. As protein: CASSGWTGGGKRERHEQYF.

This clone was found once. The chain has TRBV27 and TRBJ2-1, with 11 bases aligning to TRBD2. The CDR3 length is 17 residues. Germline V gene sequence: CDR1 MNHEY, CDR2 SMNVEV (reference sequence). With 3 bases clipped from V and 6 bases from J, the junction kept 10 bases outside the gene matches. The CDR3: CASSFFPLAGEANEQFF. The CDR3 DNA follows: TGTGCCAGCAGTTTTTTCCCACTAGCGGGAGAGGCCAATGAGCAGTTCTTC.

This clone has just one count. V gene TRBV11-2 combines with J gene TRBJ2-3, with a possible D match to TRBD2 (8 bases). The germline gives CDR1 SGHAT, CDR2 FQNNGV. This CDR3 region has 15 residues. The ends were cut back, 5 bases at V and 1 base at J, with 13 bases in the middle. The CDR3 sequence: CASSVSGTGTDTQYF. CDR3 DNA: TGTGCCAGCAGCGTTAGCGGGACAGGCACAGATACGCAGTATTTT.

The V and J genes are TRBV18 and TRBJ2-7, with D possibly matching TRBD1 (5 bases). The CDR3 is 12 amino acids. Germline values: CDR1 KGHSH, CDR2 LQKENI. Trimming removed 6 bases at V and 2 bases at J, with 8 bases between. As DNA, the CDR3 is TGTGCCAGCTCCGACAGCCCCTACGAGCAGTACTTC. Encoded protein: CASSDSPYEQYF.